The 24 T cell receptor beta chains listed next were all sequenced from one sample in a study of CD8 T cells in ankylosing spondylitis. Study-wide findings and caveats: A TCR beta motif of 8 or 9 highly homologous variants appeared characteristic of ankylosing spondylitis blood.

No antigen is known for these receptors. TCRdb recomputed calls from the 5' RACE reads with MiXCR, one row per CDR3 protein. The sample includes around 770,000 distinct CDR3 sequences, roughly 20% of them seen just once. Sample: blood, either unsorted or a sorted T cell fraction (not recorded which). The origin of the receptors is a male donor with ankylosing spondylitis.

This clonotype was picked up a small number of times. The chain joins TRBV18 to TRBJ1-1; TRBD1 aligns across 8 bases. J lost 2 bases, V lost 2 bases, and 7 bases had no gene match. Germline V gives CDR1 KGHSH, CDR2 LQKENI. The CDR3 is made up of 16 amino acids. The CDR3 loop is CASSPTQDRANTEAFF. Here the CDR3 DNA reads TGTGCCAGCTCACCAACCCAGGACAGGGCTAACACTGAAGCTTTCTTT.

In its sample, this clonotype was seen a few times. The genes are TRBV7-2 and TRBJ2-1; no clear D gene. Trimming left V 1 base short and J 4 bases short, with 8 bases between. Germline V gives CDR1 SGHTA, CDR2 FQGNSA. The CDR3 consists of 14 residues. The CDR3, as DNA: TGTGCCAGCAGCTTAGAGCTCTTATACAATGAGCAGTTCTTC. Translated, it gives CASSLELLYNEQFF.

The rearrangement joins TRBV11-2 to TRBJ1-1; 8 bases are shared with TRBD1. The V gene end was trimmed by 5 bases and the J gene end by 4 bases; junction bases not matched to a gene: 3. CDR1 and CDR2 (germline): SGHAT, FQNNGV. CDR3 length equals 13 residues. CDR3 bases: TGTGCCAGCAGCAGACAGGGGAGCACTGAAGCTTTCTTT. The encoded protein is CASSRQGSTEAFF.

Ten or more counts support this clonotype. The chain recombines TRBV12-3 or TRBV12-4 with TRBJ1-3; the D gene is possibly TRBD1 (5 bases). The CDR3 spans 16 residues. V dropped 3 bases and J dropped 0 bases, with 12 bases sitting between them. This CDR3 is CASSFRGRSSGNTIYF. The DNA of the CDR3 is TGTGCCAGCAGTTTTCGGGGACGGAGCTCTGGAAACACCATATATTTT.

This clonotype has at least ten counts. The chain recombines TRBV7-2 with TRBJ1-6; possibly TRBD1 for D (6 bases). Trimming cost V 2 bases and J 8 bases, with 13 bases left between them. There are 15 residues in the CDR3. CDR1 is SGHTA, CDR2 FQGNSA, per germline. In nucleotides, the CDR3 is TGTGCCAGCAGCTTATCTGGGCAGGGGCATTCACCCCTCCACTTT. Translated, it gives CASSLSGQGHSPLHF.

As regards this clonotype: Since the CDR3 does not end with the conserved phenylalanine or tryptophan, this likely comes from a read error. The limits of the CDR3 on the DNA are not certain, so only TCRdb's listed CDR3 is given. V and J are TRBV20-1 and TRBJ1-2; the table calls TRBD1, which could not be checked here. The CDR3 is 13 residues long, counting both termini. Germline V gene sequence: CDR1 DFQATT, CDR2 SNEGSKA (reference sequence). The chain's CDR3 is CSARRPGGQGVMV.

This clonotype has more than one count but fewer than ten. The J gene is TRBJ1-5, the V gene TRBV15; 8 bases map to TRBD1. This CDR3 comprises 14 residues. Germline-derived CDR1 and CDR2 are LNHNV and YYDKDF (reference sequence). With V trimmed by 5 bases and J by 5 bases, 5 bases remained unmatched. The CDR3 DNA reads as TGTGCCACCAGCGCCCGACAGGGGCATCAGCCCCAGCATTTT. Residues: CATSARQGHQPQHF.

A note on this clonotype: This clone may be a read error of a much larger clone one base away. The gene calls are TRBV28 and TRBJ1-5; D is unresolved. The CDR3 contains 15 residues. V dropped 7 bases and J dropped 2 bases, with 15 bases sitting between them. Germline-derived CDR1 and CDR2 are MDHEN and SYDVKM. The CDR3 DNA follows: TGTGCCAGCACCGAGGGCGATGTCGGCAATCAGCCCCAGCATTTT. Its translation: CASTEGDVGNQPQHF.

This clonotype appeared a few times. The chain recombines TRBV7-3 with TRBJ2-1, with 8 positions matching TRBD2. From germline, CDR1 is SGHTA and CDR2 FQGTGA. J was trimmed by 2 bases and V by 3 bases; bases with no gene match: 3. This CDR3 is 15 amino acids long. CDR3 amino acids: CASSFRGGTYNEQFF. CDR3 in DNA: TGTGCCAGCAGCTTCCGCGGGGGGACCTACAATGAGCAGTTCTTC.

This clonotype appeared a few times. The chain joins TRBV20-1 to TRBJ1-4; no clear D. Germline CDR1 reads DFQATT; CDR2 reads SNEGSKA (reference sequence). The V end was cut by 5 bases, the J end by 2 bases, with 15 bases between. This CDR3 region has 15 residues. CDR3 sequence reads: CSASELGSTNEKLFF. The CDR3 DNA is TGCAGTGCTTCAGAGTTGGGTTCGACTAATGAAAAACTGTTTTTT.

This clonotype has only a few counts. V and J are TRBV4-1 and TRBJ2-7; 8 bases are a match to TRBD2. Germline values: CDR1 MGHRA, CDR2 YSYEKL. This CDR3 has 18 residues. V lost 0 bases and J lost 4; bases outside the gene matches: 14. As DNA, the CDR3 is TGCGCCAGCAGCCAAGATCGGAGTAGCGGGGATCTGCTATACGAGCAGTACTTC. Its translation: CASSQDRSSGDLLYEQYF.

This clonotype was recorded many times. The CDR3 spells CSATGTGSTDTQYF. CDR3 in DNA: TGCAGTGCCACCGGGACAGGGAGCACAGATACGCAGTATTTT. The chain couples TRBV20-1 to TRBJ2-3; 9 bases agree with TRBD1. The J segment lost 0 bases and the V segment lost 6 bases, leaving 4 bases of the junction unmatched. The CDR3 is 14 amino acids. Germline assignment: CDR1 DFQATT and CDR2 SNEGSKA (reference sequence).

This clonotype occurred many times. This chain uses TRBV6-1 with TRBJ1-5; D gene unclear. CDR1 MNHNS and CDR2 SASEGT come from the germline V gene. The CDR3 consists of 14 residues. The V and J ends lost 8 bases and 0 bases respectively, with 11 bases between them. The CDR3 nucleotides are TGTGCCAGCGGAAGGGTGGATAGCAATCAGCCCCAGCATTTT. Its protein product is CASGRVDSNQPQHF.

The genes are TRBV7-9 and TRBJ1-1; no clear D. The CDR3 is 14 residues long. Germline loops: CDR1 SEHNR, CDR2 FQNEAQ (reference sequence). The V end lost 3 bases, the J end lost 0 bases, and 8 bases lay between the germline ends. The CDR3: CASSFGEVNTEAFF. The DNA of the CDR3 is TGTGCCAGCAGCTTTGGTGAGGTGAACACTGAAGCTTTCTTT.

As to this clonotype: It may be a read error: a sequence one base away is much more abundant. The CDR3 DNA is TGTGCCAGCAGTTTTAGTTCATCCCACAATGAGCAGTTCTTC. It codes for CASSFSSSHNEQFF. The rearrangement uses TRBV12-3 or TRBV12-4 and TRBJ2-1; no definite D call. Trimming shortened V by 3 bases and J by 5 bases, and 11 bases separated the two germline ends. The CDR3 length is 14 residues.

The chain combines TRBV12-3 or TRBV12-4 with TRBJ2-7; 8 bases agree with TRBD2. The CDR3 spans 15 residues. J was trimmed by 6 bases and V by 7 bases; bases with no gene match: 14. The CDR3 loop reads CASTPGSGSPREQYF. DNA for the CDR3: TGTGCCAGCACCCCGGGGAGCGGGAGCCCTCGCGAGCAGTACTTC.

This clonotype was detected only a few times. The CDR3 coding sequence is TGTGCCAGCAGCCACCCACTCGGAACTAACACAGATACGCAGTATTTT. Amino acid sequence: CASSHPLGTNTDTQYF. The rearrangement links TRBV4-2 to TRBJ2-3; no reliable D call. The CDR3 totals 16 residues. V was trimmed by 3 bases and J by 2 bases, leaving 15 bases between them. Per the germline V gene, CDR1 is LGHNA and CDR2 is YNFKEQ.

The chain carries TRBV12-3 or TRBV12-4 and TRBJ1-3; possibly TRBD1 for D (5 bases). The CDR3 covers 14 residues. Trimming took off 6 bases at V and 0 bases at J, with 9 bases between the two ends. The CDR3 DNA is TGTGCCAGCAGCGACAGTACCTCTGGAAACACCATATATTTT. The encoded protein is CASSDSTSGNTIYF.

This clonotype was found a few times. This chain uses TRBV4-2 with TRBJ2-5; 8 positions agree with TRBD1. J gave up 0 bases and V 4 bases, and 10 bases lay outside the gene matches. CDR1 is LGHNA, CDR2 YNFKEQ, per germline. The CDR3 is 17 amino acids. DNA of the CDR3: TGTGCCAGCAGCCCTGCAGGGGGCACCTACAACCAAGAGACCCAGTACTTC. Translated: CASSPAGGTYNQETQYF.

The chain employs TRBV20-1 and TRBJ2-7, with D tentatively TRBD1 or TRBD2 (5 bases each). V gave up 0 bases and J gave up 3 bases, with 12 bases separating them. The CDR3 spans 14 residues. CDR1 and CDR2 (germline): DFQATT, SNEGSKA (reference sequence). In DNA form, the CDR3 reads TGCAGTGCTAGAGACCGGGGCCTTCGCTACGAGCAGTACTTC. Translated, it gives CSARDRGLRYEQYF.

Remarks on this clonotype: With a much larger clone just one base away, this may be a read error. The CDR3 region has the DNA TGCGCCAGCAGCCACGGACTAGCGGGAGAGACCCAGTACTTC. This translates into CASSHGLAGETQYF. The gene calls are TRBV5-1 and TRBJ2-5; 11 nucleotides line up with TRBD2. The V gene end was trimmed by 4 bases and the J gene end by 4 bases; junction bases not matched to a gene: 3. The CDR3 length is 14 residues. In germline, CDR1 is SGHRS, CDR2 YFSETQ.

The J gene is TRBJ2-7, the V gene TRBV29-1; 10 nucleotides match TRBD1. Germline assignment: CDR1 SQVTM and CDR2 ANQGSEA. The length of the CDR3 is 12 residues. Losses at the gene ends were 4 bases for V and 7 bases for J; bases not matched to a gene: 4. CDR3 DNA sequence: TGCAGCGTTGGGGGACAGGGGAAAGAGCAGTACTTC. This encodes CSVGGQGKEQYF.

This clonotype was picked up a small number of times. J is TRBJ2-7 and V is TRBV6-1; the D gene is possibly TRBD1 (6 bases). CDR1 MNHNS and CDR2 SASEGT come from the germline V gene. The CDR3 totals 13 residues. Trimming took 6 bases from V and 3 from J, leaving 12 bases between them. The DNA for the CDR3 is TGTGCCAGCAGGTCGGCAGGGGTCTACGAGCAGTACTTC. Protein: CASRSAGVYEQYF.

This clonotype showed up just a few times. This sequence joins TRBV5-4 and TRBJ1-1; D call uncertain. V shed 4 bases and J shed 0 bases, with 10 bases lying between them. The CDR3 sequence is 14 residues long. CDR1 and CDR2 from the germline V gene are SGHNT and YYREEE (reference sequence). The CDR3 DNA reads as TGTGCCAGCAGCCGTGACACCATGAACACTGAAGCTTTCTTT. Translation: CASSRDTMNTEAFF.